This TCR beta chain stems from a study (dated by TCRdb to between 2014 and 2017). Looking at the study overall: The study examined whether tumor-infiltrating Tregs in breast cancer are drawn from blood Tregs or arise in situ by conversion from other CD4+ T cell subsets. Broader findings and caveats from the paper: The validation in the larger cohort was limited to a single TCR beta V-J rearrangement instead of whole repertoires. In terms of TCR gene usage, tumor memory CD4+ T cells clustered together with blood and lymph node memory CD4+ cells, as well as with lymph node naive CD4+ cells. Tumor-infiltrating Treg TCR alpha and beta sequences overlapped most with tumor naive CD4+ T cells, then with blood naive CD4+ T cells.

Amplification of full-length TCR variable regions was done by 5' RACE PCR using constant-region reverse primers, and this step was followed by semi-nested PCR with Nested Universal Primer A. Using the ReliaPrep RNA Cell Miniprep System, total RNA was extracted, and the SMARTer RACE 5'/3' Kit was then used to reverse transcribe the RNA into 5'RACE-ready cDNA. Multiplex adaptors were used to barcode the full-length TCR alpha and beta libraries, which were then sequenced on an Illumina MiSeq. The study's own analysis went as follows. For each of nine subset-tissue groups, sequencing data from the five patients were combined, and the groups were compared by unsupervised clustering of TCR gene usage. The Morisita-Horn index was used to calculate repertoire similarity, with shared sequences weighted by how much each contributed to each repertoire. TCRdb cleaned the public reads at Q25 with fastp, built clones with MiXCR and kept in-frame beta chains. Each record represents a unique CDR3 protein, reported with the most common genes and DNA among its rows. The V and J calls, along with clone size, are taken from TCRdb and not from the paper's own processing. The sample table records some 10,000 distinct CDR3 sequences; roughly half of these occur just once. Of the sample, 9.5% to 15% falls within the top ten clones.

Points on this clonotype: Its antigen is not yet known. It has no much larger one-base neighbor in the sample; base qualities were not kept.

The Miltenyi Naive CD4+ T Cell Isolation kit was used to purify naive CD4+ T cells, and CD25 microbeads were used to remove Tregs. Tregs, naive and memory CD4+ T cells from tumor, blood and ipsilateral draining lymph nodes of a handful of breast cancer patients underwent full-length TCR alpha and beta sequencing. Tumor tissue and lymph nodes obtained by ipsilateral axillary dissection were perfused with PBS, cut into small pieces and digested using collagenase I and hyaluronidase. Sorted cell populations were confirmed by FACS to exceed 90% purity. Trimming removed 4 bases from V and 6 bases from J; the gene matches leave 6 bases unexplained. From the cysteine through the phenylalanine, the CDR3 covers 13 amino acids. This entry keeps only the CDR3 DNA: 39 bases, framed from base 1. The germline V gene (reference sequence) specifies DFQATT as CDR1 and SNEGSKA as CDR2.

The chain links TRBV20-1 with TRBJ1-1, with 9 junctional bases fitting TRBD1. The TCR was taken from a female donor with breast cancer. Sequencing was carried out using tumor-infiltrating naive CD4+ T cells sorted from the breast tumor. The intended sense of this specimen's cell subset or site label: naive CD4+ T cells, CD4+CD45RA+CD25-. The CDR3 in this case is CSANRGRVSEAFF. The DNA sequence is given as TGCAGTGCTAACAGGGGGCGCGTATCTGAAGCTTTCTTT.